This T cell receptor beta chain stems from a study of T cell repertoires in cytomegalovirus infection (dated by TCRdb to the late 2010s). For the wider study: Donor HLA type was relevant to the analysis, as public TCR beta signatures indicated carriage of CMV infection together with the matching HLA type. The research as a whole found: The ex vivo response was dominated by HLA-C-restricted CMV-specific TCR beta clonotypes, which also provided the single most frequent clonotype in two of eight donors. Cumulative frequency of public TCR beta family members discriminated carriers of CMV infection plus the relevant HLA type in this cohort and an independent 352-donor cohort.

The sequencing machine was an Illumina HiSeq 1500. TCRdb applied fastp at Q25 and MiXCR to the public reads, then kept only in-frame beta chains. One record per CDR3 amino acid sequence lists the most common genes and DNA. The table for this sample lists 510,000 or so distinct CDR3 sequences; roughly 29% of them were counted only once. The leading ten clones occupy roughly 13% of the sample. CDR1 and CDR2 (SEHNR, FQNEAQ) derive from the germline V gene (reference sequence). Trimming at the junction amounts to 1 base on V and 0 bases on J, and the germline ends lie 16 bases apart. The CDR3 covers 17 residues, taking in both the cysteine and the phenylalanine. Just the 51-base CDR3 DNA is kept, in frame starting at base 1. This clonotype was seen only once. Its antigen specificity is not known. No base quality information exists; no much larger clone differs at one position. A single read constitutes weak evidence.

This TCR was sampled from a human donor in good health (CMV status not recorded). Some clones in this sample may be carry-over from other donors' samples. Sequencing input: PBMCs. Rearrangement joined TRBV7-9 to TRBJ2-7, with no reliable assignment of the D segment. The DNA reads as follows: TGTGCCAGCAGCTTAGAAAAGGGCCTGACGGTCTCCTACGAGCAGTACTTC. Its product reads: CASSLEKGLTVSYEQYF.